The 2 T cell receptor beta chains listed next were all sequenced from one sample in a study of blood T cell repertoires in COVID-19. Sequencing was performed with immunoSEQ multiplex PCR; in TCRdb, only in-frame clones are kept and a portion is missing. The sample consists of fewer than 200,000 clones, approximately 83% of them appearing once. The sample consisted of peripheral blood. These receptors were collected from a man between 65 and 80 years old with active or convalescent COVID-19.

The chain combines TRBV28 with TRBJ2-7; TRBD2 aligns across 12 bases. The CDR3 has 15 residues. The V gene's germline CDR1 is MDHEN and CDR2 SYDVKM. V dropped 6 bases and J dropped 4; count of bases not matched to a gene: 7. The DNA of the CDR3 is TGTGCCAGCAGCATACCTAGCGGGAGGGCGTACGAGCAGTACTTC. Translating it yields CASSIPSGRAYEQYF.

CDR3 sequence: CASSLLQGQGEKLFF. CDR3 bases: TGCGCCAGCAGCTTACTACAGGGGCAGGGTGAAAAACTGTTTTTT. The chain links TRBV5-1 to TRBJ1-4; 7 positions match TRBD1. Germline CDR1 is SGHRS and CDR2 is YFSETQ. This CDR3 is 15 amino acids long. The V segment lost 2 bases and the J segment 7 bases; nucleotides outside the gene matches: 8.